This paragraph covers one TCR beta chain sequence. Clones were read by immunoSEQ multiplex PCR, and TCRdb kept only the in-frame ones, dropping some. The sample lists some 700,000 clones; around 85% were seen once. The sample comes from a study of shared T cell receptors in the human thymus. V gave up 2 bases and J gave up 3 bases, with 11 bases separating them. CDR3 length equals 15 residues. Germline lookup yields CDR1 MNHNY and CDR2 SVGAGI (reference sequence). These sequences were also reported in another study, on human thymus T cells. From that study: It was healthy Finnish infants having corrective surgery for congenital heart defects who were the donors. Resected material from corrective heart surgery provided the thymus tissue analysed. In thymic and blood repertoires alike, V and J usage looked biased. Among unrelated individuals, related research reported thymic repertoires that overlapped highly.

Material for sequencing was thymocytes. V is TRBV6-6 and J is TRBJ1-5; D possibly corresponds to TRBD1 (5 bases). The TCR was taken from a girl less than two years old with a congenital heart defect. Written as DNA, the CDR3 is TGTGCCAGCAGTTACGCCCGACAGCACAATCAGCCCCAGCATTTT. This translates into CASSYARQHNQPQHF.